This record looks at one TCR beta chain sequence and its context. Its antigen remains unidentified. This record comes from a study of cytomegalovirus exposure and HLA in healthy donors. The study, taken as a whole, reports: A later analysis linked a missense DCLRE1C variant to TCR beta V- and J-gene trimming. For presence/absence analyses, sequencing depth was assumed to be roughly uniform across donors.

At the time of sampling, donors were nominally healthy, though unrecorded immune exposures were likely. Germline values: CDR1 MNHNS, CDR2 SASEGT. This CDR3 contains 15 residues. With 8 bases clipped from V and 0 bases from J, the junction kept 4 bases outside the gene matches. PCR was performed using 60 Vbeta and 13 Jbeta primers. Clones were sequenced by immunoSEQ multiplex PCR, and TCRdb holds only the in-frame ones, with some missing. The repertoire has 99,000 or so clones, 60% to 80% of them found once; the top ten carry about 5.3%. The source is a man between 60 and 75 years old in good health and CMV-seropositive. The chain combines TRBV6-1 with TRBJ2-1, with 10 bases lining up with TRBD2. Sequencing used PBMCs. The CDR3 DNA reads TGTGCCAGCGGGAGGACTAGCGGCTCCTACAATGAGCAGTTCTTC. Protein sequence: CASGRTSGSYNEQFF.